The rows below give T cell receptor beta chains drawn from one sample of a study of CD8+CD57+ T cells in acquired aplastic anemia. In TCRdb, the reads were re-called with MiXCR into one record per CDR3 protein. The repertoire holds 150,000 or so distinct CDR3 sequences, 45% to 55% seen once, with approximately 2.8% in the top ten. Material for sequencing was sorted CD4+, CD8+, or CD8+CD57+ T cells (not recorded which) from PBMCs. The receptors come from a human donor with aplastic anemia. CDR3s include the opening cysteine and the closing phenylalanine or tryptophan. Fields, in order: CDR3 protein, CDR3 DNA, V gene, J gene, D gene, clone size, CDR3 length. The D gene is left open where the match is weak. Clone size appears in some rows only: once, few, many, or a class for an expanded clone.

CDR3aa: CSARGGSGLGEQYF
CDR3nt: TGCAGTGCTAGAGGAGGCAGTGGCTTGGGCGAGCAGTACTTC
v_gene: TRBV20-1
j_gene: TRBJ2-7
d_gene: NA
abundance: NA
len: 14

CDR3aa: CAISYDRGTEAFF
CDR3nt: TGTGCCATCAGTTACGACAGGGGCACTGAAGCTTTCTTT
v_gene: TRBV10-3
j_gene: TRBJ1-1
d_gene: TRBD1
abundance: NA
len: 13

CDR3aa: CASSIAGSTATEAFF
CDR3nt: TGTGCCAGTAGTATAGCTGGTTCTACTGCGACTGAAGCTTTCTTT
v_gene: TRBV19
j_gene: TRBJ1-1
d_gene: NA
abundance: many
len: 15

CDR3aa: CSVDSGGAWEQYF
CDR3nt: TGCAGCGTTGACAGCGGGGGGGCTTGGGAGCAGTACTTC
v_gene: TRBV29-1
j_gene: TRBJ2-7
d_gene: TRBD2
abundance: NA
len: 13

CDR3aa: CASSQDAHRGQQFF
CDR3nt: TGTGCCAGCAGCCAAGACGCGCACAGAGGTCAGCAGTTCTTC
v_gene: TRBV3-1
j_gene: TRBJ2-1
d_gene: NA
abundance: NA
len: 14

CDR3aa: CASGRSLYGYTF
CDR3nt: TGTGCCAGCGGACGGAGCCTCTATGGCTACACCTTC
v_gene: TRBV2
j_gene: TRBJ1-2
d_gene: NA
abundance: many
len: 12

CDR3aa: CASSWTSGRNNEQFF
CDR3nt: TGTGCCAGCAGTTGGACTAGCGGGAGAAACAATGAGCAGTTCTTC
v_gene: TRBV6-2/TRBV6-3
j_gene: TRBJ2-1
d_gene: TRBD2
abundance: few
len: 15

CDR3aa: CSARKIGFWGADGNEQFF
CDR3nt: TGCAGTGCTAGAAAAATTGGATTCTGGGGGGCGGATGGGAATGAGCAGTTCTTC
v_gene: TRBV20-1
j_gene: TRBJ2-1
d_gene: NA
abundance: NA
len: 18

CDR3aa: CASSSAGSGEQYF
CDR3nt: TGTGCCAGCAGCTCTGCGGGGAGCGGCGAGCAGTACTTC
v_gene: TRBV7-3
j_gene: TRBJ2-7
d_gene: NA
abundance: once
len: 13

CDR3aa: CASSRTVDSNQPQHF
CDR3nt: TGTGCCAGTAGTAGAACGGTCGATAGCAATCAGCCCCAGCATTTT
v_gene: TRBV19
j_gene: TRBJ1-5
d_gene: NA
abundance: many
len: 15

CDR3aa: CASSFSVNTEAFF
CDR3nt: TGTGCCAGCAGCTTTTCGGTGAACACTGAAGCTTTCTTT
v_gene: TRBV7-2
j_gene: TRBJ1-1
d_gene: NA
abundance: many
len: 13

CDR3aa: CASSLDFRDGNEKLFF
CDR3nt: TGTGCCAGCAGCTTAGATTTTCGGGACGGTAATGAAAAACTGTTTTTT
v_gene: TRBV11-2
j_gene: TRBJ1-4
d_gene: NA
abundance: NA
len: 16

CDR3aa: CASSPTLLGGSPLHF
CDR3nt: TGTGCCAGCAGTCCCACATTATTGGGGGGATCACCCCTCCACTTT
v_gene: TRBV6-1
j_gene: TRBJ1-6
d_gene: NA
abundance: many
len: 15

CDR3aa: CASSLDGETQYF
CDR3nt: TGTGCCAGCAGTCTCGATGGAGAGACCCAGTACTTC
v_gene: TRBV27
j_gene: TRBJ2-5
d_gene: NA
abundance: NA
len: 12

CDR3aa: CASSGGQGIQKTQYF
CDR3nt: TGCGCCAGCAGCGGGGGACAGGGGATCCAAAAGACCCAGTACTTC
v_gene: TRBV5-1
j_gene: TRBJ2-5
d_gene: TRBD1
abundance: many
len: 15

CDR3aa: CASSYRQGNHEQYF
CDR3nt: TGTGCCAGCAGTTACCGACAGGGTAACCACGAGCAGTACTTC
v_gene: TRBV6-5
j_gene: TRBJ2-7
d_gene: TRBD1
abundance: NA
len: 14

CDR3aa: CASSSSRVNTEAFF
CDR3nt: TGTGCCAGCAGCTCCAGCAGGGTAAACACTGAAGCTTTCTTT
v_gene: TRBV11-1
j_gene: TRBJ1-1
d_gene: NA
abundance: many
len: 14

CDR3aa: CASSLGITDTQYF
CDR3nt: TGTGCCAGCAGTCTCGGGATAACAGATACGCAGTATTTT
v_gene: TRBV6-1
j_gene: TRBJ2-3
d_gene: NA
abundance: many
len: 13

CDR3aa: CASRIWKGYYGYTF
CDR3nt: TGTGCCAGCAGAATCTGGAAGGGATACTATGGCTACACCTTC
v_gene: TRBV6-1
j_gene: TRBJ1-2
d_gene: NA
abundance: NA
len: 14

CDR3aa: CATSTPSGPTQYF
CDR3nt: TGTGCCACCAGTACTCCTAGCGGCCCGACCCAGTACTTC
v_gene: TRBV24-1
j_gene: TRBJ2-5
d_gene: TRBD2
abundance: NA
len: 13

CDR3aa: CASSYSSSYEQYF
CDR3nt: TGTGCCAGCAGTTACTCGTCCTCCTACGAGCAGTACTTC
v_gene: TRBV6-6
j_gene: TRBJ2-7
d_gene: NA
abundance: many
len: 13

CDR3aa: CASSFRDRGEKLFF
CDR3nt: TGTGCCAGCAGTTTCCGGGACAGGGGTGAAAAACTGTTTTTT
v_gene: TRBV12-3/TRBV12-4
j_gene: TRBJ1-4
d_gene: TRBD1
abundance: many
len: 14

CDR3aa: CASRPGAYEQYF
CDR3nt: TGTGCCAGCCGCCCGGGTGCCTACGAGCAGTACTTC
v_gene: TRBV28
j_gene: TRBJ2-7
d_gene: NA
abundance: NA
len: 12

CDR3aa: CASSDSAGGPDTQYF
CDR3nt: TGTGCCAGCAGTGACTCAGCGGGGGGGCCAGATACGCAGTATTTT
v_gene: TRBV6-4
j_gene: TRBJ2-3
d_gene: TRBD2
abundance: NA
len: 15

CDR3aa: CASSARGGGAEAFF
CDR3nt: TGTGCCAGTAGTGCCCGGGGTGGGGGCGCTGAAGCTTTCTTT
v_gene: TRBV19
j_gene: TRBJ1-1
d_gene: NA
abundance: many
len: 14

CDR3aa: CASRQGQAYGYTF
CDR3nt: TGTGCCAGTAGGCAGGGACAGGCGTATGGCTACACCTTC
v_gene: TRBV19
j_gene: TRBJ1-2
d_gene: TRBD1
abundance: many
len: 13

CDR3aa: CASSLAGGGFRTDTQYF
CDR3nt: TGTGCCAGCAGCTTAGCAGGGGGCGGATTTAGGACAGATACGCAGTATTTT
v_gene: TRBV7-2
j_gene: TRBJ2-3
d_gene: TRBD1
abundance: many
len: 17

CDR3aa: CASMKGQGQPQHF
CDR3nt: TGTGCCAGCATGAAGGGACAGGGGCAGCCCCAGCATTTT
v_gene: TRBV2
j_gene: TRBJ1-5
d_gene: TRBD1
abundance: once
len: 13

CDR3aa: CTTSGPRTEDEKLFF
CDR3nt: TGTACCACCAGCGGACCGAGGACCGAGGATGAGAAACTGTTTTTT
v_gene: TRBV15
j_gene: TRBJ1-4
d_gene: NA
abundance: once
len: 15

CDR3aa: CASSARALYGYTF
CDR3nt: TGTGCCAGTAGTGCCCGGGCTCTCTATGGCTACACCTTC
v_gene: TRBV19
j_gene: TRBJ1-2
d_gene: NA
abundance: many
len: 13

CDR3aa: CAISVDSRGGQPQHF
CDR3nt: TGTGCCATCAGTGTCGACAGTCGCGGGGGTCAGCCCCAGCATTTT
v_gene: TRBV10-3
j_gene: TRBJ1-5
d_gene: NA
abundance: few
len: 15

CDR3aa: CASSPNRGQVNEQYF
CDR3nt: TGTGCCAGCAGTCCTAACAGGGGGCAGGTGAACGAGCAGTACTTC
v_gene: TRBV12-3/TRBV12-4
j_gene: TRBJ2-7
d_gene: TRBD1
abundance: NA
len: 15

CDR3aa: CASSGPLGREQFF
CDR3nt: TGTGCCAGCAGTGGCCCCCTGGGGCGGGAGCAGTTCTTC
v_gene: TRBV6-2/TRBV6-3
j_gene: TRBJ2-1
d_gene: NA
abundance: NA
len: 13

CDR3aa: CASSTRGGSLLHF
CDR3nt: TGTGCCAGTAGTACACGGGGCGGCTCACTCCTCCACTTT
v_gene: TRBV19
j_gene: TRBJ1-6
d_gene: NA
abundance: once
len: 13

CDR3aa: CASSAGGRIYEQYF
CDR3nt: TGTGCCAGTAGCGCCGGGGGACGGATCTACGAGCAGTACTTC
v_gene: TRBV19
j_gene: TRBJ2-7
d_gene: NA
abundance: few
len: 14

CDR3aa: CATSRPTGPETQYF
CDR3nt: TGTGCCACCAGCAGACCGACAGGGCCCGAGACCCAGTACTTC
v_gene: TRBV15
j_gene: TRBJ2-5
d_gene: TRBD1
abundance: NA
len: 14

CDR3aa: CASSSTGGTYGYTF
CDR3nt: TGTGCCAGCAGTTCGACAGGGGGTACCTATGGCTACACCTTC
v_gene: TRBV27
j_gene: TRBJ1-2
d_gene: TRBD1
abundance: few
len: 14

CDR3aa: CASSESRGAYEQYF
CDR3nt: TGCGCCAGCAGTGAGTCGCGGGGGGCCTACGAGCAGTACTTC
v_gene: TRBV10-2
j_gene: TRBJ2-7
d_gene: TRBD2
abundance: NA
len: 14

CDR3aa: CATQTSGISLWGTDTQYF
CDR3nt: TGTGCCACCCAGACTAGCGGGATATCTCTATGGGGCACAGATACGCAGTATTTT
v_gene: TRBV11-1
j_gene: TRBJ2-3
d_gene: TRBD2
abundance: NA
len: 18

CDR3aa: CASAPGIGNTIYF
CDR3nt: TGTGCCAGCGCTCCAGGGATCGGAAACACCATATATTTT
v_gene: TRBV2
j_gene: TRBJ1-3
d_gene: NA
abundance: NA
len: 13

CDR3aa: CASSFSGRVETQYF
CDR3nt: TGTGCCAGCAGCTTTAGCGGGAGGGTGGAGACCCAGTACTTC
v_gene: TRBV7-9
j_gene: TRBJ2-5
d_gene: TRBD2
abundance: many
len: 14

CDR3aa: CASSPAGDNDYGYTF
CDR3nt: TGTGCCAGCAGCCCCGCGGGGGATAACGACTATGGCTACACCTTC
v_gene: TRBV9
j_gene: TRBJ1-2
d_gene: NA
abundance: many
len: 15

CDR3aa: CAWSVGQIVNQPQHF
CDR3nt: TGTGCCTGGAGTGTGGGACAGATCGTCAATCAGCCCCAGCATTTT
v_gene: TRBV30
j_gene: TRBJ1-5
d_gene: TRBD1
abundance: NA
len: 15

CDR3aa: CASSVGSGGGIDTQYF
CDR3nt: TGTGCCAGCAGCGTAGGGTCAGGGGGCGGCATCGATACGCAGTATTTT
v_gene: TRBV9
j_gene: TRBJ2-3
d_gene: TRBD1
abundance: NA
len: 16

CDR3aa: CASRNGPYLPPYEQYF
CDR3nt: TGTGCCAGCAGAAACGGACCGTACTTACCCCCCTACGAGCAGTACTTC
v_gene: TRBV6-1
j_gene: TRBJ2-7
d_gene: NA
abundance: many
len: 16

CDR3aa: CAIRDGAASFYEQYF
CDR3nt: TGTGCCATCAGGGATGGGGCAGCAAGTTTCTACGAGCAGTACTTC
v_gene: TRBV10-3
j_gene: TRBJ2-7
d_gene: NA
abundance: NA
len: 15

CDR3aa: CSAGNSFNYGYTF
CDR3nt: TGCAGTGCTGGGAACAGCTTCAACTATGGCTACACCTTC
v_gene: TRBV20-1
j_gene: TRBJ1-2
d_gene: NA
abundance: NA
len: 13

CDR3aa: CASRLEVRYTF
CDR3nt: TGTGCCAGCCGACTAGAAGTGCGCTACACCTTC
v_gene: TRBV10-3
j_gene: TRBJ1-2
d_gene: NA
abundance: NA
len: 11

CDR3aa: CASSLEGGKLFF
CDR3nt: TGCGCCAGCAGCTTGGAGGGGGGGAAACTGTTTTTT
v_gene: TRBV5-1
j_gene: TRBJ1-4
d_gene: NA
abundance: NA
len: 12

CDR3aa: CASTRTPSTGANVLTF
CDR3nt: TGTGCCAGCACCCGCACCCCCAGTACTGGGGCCAACGTCCTGACTTTC
v_gene: TRBV2
j_gene: TRBJ2-6
d_gene: NA
abundance: once
len: 16

CDR3aa: CSATGDNSYEQYF
CDR3nt: TGCAGTGCTACCGGGGACAACTCCTACGAGCAGTACTTC
v_gene: TRBV20-1
j_gene: TRBJ2-7
d_gene: NA
abundance: NA
len: 13

CDR3aa: CASSFGLGETQYF
CDR3nt: TGTGCCAGCAGCTTCGGACTTGGAGAGACCCAGTACTTC
v_gene: TRBV9
j_gene: TRBJ2-5
d_gene: NA
abundance: many
len: 13

CDR3aa: CSARSTQQETQYF
CDR3nt: TGCAGTGCTAGAAGCACCCAACAAGAGACCCAGTACTTC
v_gene: TRBV20-1
j_gene: TRBJ2-5
d_gene: NA
abundance: many
len: 13

CDR3aa: CASSTGQTNTEAFF
CDR3nt: TGCGCCAGCAGCACTGGACAGACGAACACTGAAGCTTTCTTT
v_gene: TRBV5-1
j_gene: TRBJ1-1
d_gene: NA
abundance: NA
len: 14

CDR3aa: CASSLEGGPNEKLFF
CDR3nt: TGTGCCAGCAGCTTAGAAGGGGGGCCAAATGAAAAACTGTTTTTT
v_gene: TRBV7-9
j_gene: TRBJ1-4
d_gene: NA
abundance: many
len: 15

CDR3aa: CSAWTGRETQYF
CDR3nt: TGCAGTGCTTGGACTGGACGAGAGACCCAGTACTTC
v_gene: TRBV20-1
j_gene: TRBJ2-5
d_gene: NA
abundance: many
len: 12

CDR3aa: CASSPRAGGAVYNEQFF
CDR3nt: TGTGCCAGCAGCCCCCGTGCCGGGGGGGCCGTGTACAATGAGCAGTTCTTC
v_gene: TRBV2
j_gene: TRBJ2-1
d_gene: TRBD2
abundance: NA
len: 17

CDR3aa: CASSALPTDTQYF
CDR3nt: TGCGCCAGCTCAGCCCTACCCACAGATACGCAGTATTTT
v_gene: TRBV10-1
j_gene: TRBJ2-3
d_gene: NA
abundance: NA
len: 13

CDR3aa: CASYEQYF
CDR3nt: TGTGCCTCCTACGAGCAGTACTTC
v_gene: TRBV9
j_gene: TRBJ2-7
d_gene: NA
abundance: NA
len: 8

CDR3aa: CASSYGTEYEQYF
CDR3nt: TGCGCCAGCAGTTACGGGACAGAATACGAGCAGTACTTC
v_gene: TRBV10-2
j_gene: TRBJ2-7
d_gene: TRBD1
abundance: NA
len: 13